This TCR beta chain was sequenced during a study of cytomegalovirus exposure and HLA in healthy donors. Use of 60 Vbeta and 13 Jbeta primers characterized the PCR. Here immunoSEQ multiplex PCR was the method, and the copy in TCRdb shows in-frame clones only, minus some. The sample has over 110,000 clones, roughly 80% seen once. The CDR3 is made up of 15 amino acids. CDR1 MNHEY and CDR2 SMNVEV come from the germline V gene (reference sequence). Deletions cut 5 bases from V and 5 bases from J, with 19 bases between. The TCR comes from a woman aged 45-65 years in good health and CMV-seropositive. The V and J genes are TRBV27 and TRBJ2-7, with D possibly matching TRBD2 (7 bases). The material sequenced was PBMCs. The CDR3 region has the DNA TGTGCCAGCAGTCCCTCCGGGGGGCGAGGCCACGAGCAGTACTTC. It encodes CASSPSGGRGHEQYF.